A selection of T cell receptor beta chains follows, all from one sample in a study of CD8 T cells in Susac syndrome. Via MiXCR, TCRdb re-called the immunoSEQ multiplex PCR reads, giving one row per CDR3 protein. The top ten hold around 0.16% of the sample, which has around 170,000 distinct CDR3 sequences, 95% seen once. The sample was CD8+ T cells from PBMCs. The receptors were sampled from a human donor with Susac syndrome. CDR3s leave out the opening cysteine and the closing phenylalanine or tryptophan. A D gene is named only where the DNA matches it firmly. Clone size is not always given. Where it is, it says once, few, many or a class for expanded clones.

v_gene: TRBV9; d_gene: TRBD1; abundance: -; CDR3aa: ASSVADRVIYNEQF
v_gene: TRBV23-1; d_gene: TRBD2; abundance: -; CDR3aa: ASSPTTSGSSYNEQF
v_gene: TRBV28; d_gene: -; abundance: -; CDR3aa: ASSTRGRGGDNEQF
v_gene: TRBV25-1; d_gene: -; abundance: -; CDR3aa: ASSQPGTTQY
v_gene: TRBV7-9; d_gene: TRBD2; abundance: -; CDR3aa: ASGGVSYEQY
v_gene: TRBV19; d_gene: -; abundance: -; CDR3aa: ASSRELDNEQF
v_gene: TRBV7-9; d_gene: -; abundance: -; CDR3aa: ASSLSSGLEGNTIY
v_gene: TRBV19; d_gene: -; abundance: -; CDR3aa: ACSMNTEAF
v_gene: TRBV20-1; d_gene: -; abundance: -; CDR3aa: SARTGSYEQY
v_gene: TRBV3-1; d_gene: TRBD1; abundance: -; CDR3aa: ASSQGQVITDTQY
v_gene: TRBV11-2; d_gene: -; abundance: -; CDR3aa: ASSLDQGNSPLH
v_gene: TRBV30; d_gene: -; abundance: -; CDR3aa: AWTPGTTGELF
v_gene: TRBV10-3; d_gene: -; abundance: -; CDR3aa: AISAPGQETQY
v_gene: TRBV29-1; d_gene: -; abundance: once; CDR3aa: SVLQGWGGYT
v_gene: TRBV5-1; d_gene: -; abundance: -; CDR3aa: ASSLFSTGELF
v_gene: TRBV9; d_gene: -; abundance: -; CDR3aa: ASSAFAAENTEAF
v_gene: TRBV5-6; d_gene: -; abundance: once; CDR3aa: ASSSGGEQETQY
v_gene: TRBV9; d_gene: -; abundance: -; CDR3aa: ASSAGGGFNYGYT
v_gene: TRBV28; d_gene: -; abundance: -; CDR3aa: ASQAGTEAF
v_gene: TRBV4-2; d_gene: -; abundance: few; CDR3aa: ASSQDGSYEQY
v_gene: TRBV7-2; d_gene: TRBD2; abundance: -; CDR3aa: ASSWLAGGPRNEQF
v_gene: TRBV30; d_gene: TRBD2; abundance: -; CDR3aa: AWSILAGYNEQF
v_gene: TRBV9; d_gene: -; abundance: -; CDR3aa: ASSVASGDTEAF
v_gene: TRBV2; d_gene: -; abundance: once; CDR3aa: ASSEAESTKNIQY
v_gene: TRBV27; d_gene: -; abundance: -; CDR3aa: ASSSSLGSYEQY
v_gene: TRBV2; d_gene: -; abundance: -; CDR3aa: ASKAGETQY
v_gene: TRBV4-1; d_gene: -; abundance: -; CDR3aa: ASSQTRAQNIQY
v_gene: TRBV4-1; d_gene: TRBD1; abundance: -; CDR3aa: ASSQGTGAYNEQF
v_gene: TRBV4-2; d_gene: TRBD2; abundance: -; CDR3aa: ASSPSGGGWAGANVLT
v_gene: TRBV12-3/TRBV12-4; d_gene: TRBD1; abundance: -; CDR3aa: ASRAGTGVHEQY
v_gene: TRBV19; d_gene: -; abundance: -; CDR3aa: ASSISFGELYEQY
v_gene: TRBV11-2; d_gene: TRBD2; abundance: -; CDR3aa: ASSRGLAGVLTDTQY
v_gene: TRBV20-1; d_gene: -; abundance: -; CDR3aa: SAIEGSSYEQY
v_gene: TRBV7-2; d_gene: TRBD1; abundance: -; CDR3aa: ASSLRDRDQPQH
v_gene: TRBV19; d_gene: -; abundance: -; CDR3aa: ASRLGAVNTGELF
v_gene: TRBV3-1; d_gene: -; abundance: -; CDR3aa: ASSQELAGELF
v_gene: TRBV9; d_gene: TRBD1; abundance: -; CDR3aa: ASSHRGEGYGYT
v_gene: TRBV9; d_gene: -; abundance: once; CDR3aa: ASSPPVGTEAF
v_gene: TRBV2; d_gene: -; abundance: -; CDR3aa: ASSRQDSNQPQH
v_gene: TRBV9; d_gene: TRBD1; abundance: -; CDR3aa: ASSDHDRDQPQH
v_gene: TRBV7-9; d_gene: TRBD1; abundance: -; CDR3aa: ASSSSLVGTGLSYNEQF
v_gene: TRBV5-1; d_gene: -; abundance: -; CDR3aa: ASSLEAGQANVLT
v_gene: TRBV18; d_gene: TRBD1; abundance: -; CDR3aa: ASSPWDRGWNEQF
v_gene: TRBV7-9; d_gene: TRBD1; abundance: -; CDR3aa: ASSSVQGAGYT